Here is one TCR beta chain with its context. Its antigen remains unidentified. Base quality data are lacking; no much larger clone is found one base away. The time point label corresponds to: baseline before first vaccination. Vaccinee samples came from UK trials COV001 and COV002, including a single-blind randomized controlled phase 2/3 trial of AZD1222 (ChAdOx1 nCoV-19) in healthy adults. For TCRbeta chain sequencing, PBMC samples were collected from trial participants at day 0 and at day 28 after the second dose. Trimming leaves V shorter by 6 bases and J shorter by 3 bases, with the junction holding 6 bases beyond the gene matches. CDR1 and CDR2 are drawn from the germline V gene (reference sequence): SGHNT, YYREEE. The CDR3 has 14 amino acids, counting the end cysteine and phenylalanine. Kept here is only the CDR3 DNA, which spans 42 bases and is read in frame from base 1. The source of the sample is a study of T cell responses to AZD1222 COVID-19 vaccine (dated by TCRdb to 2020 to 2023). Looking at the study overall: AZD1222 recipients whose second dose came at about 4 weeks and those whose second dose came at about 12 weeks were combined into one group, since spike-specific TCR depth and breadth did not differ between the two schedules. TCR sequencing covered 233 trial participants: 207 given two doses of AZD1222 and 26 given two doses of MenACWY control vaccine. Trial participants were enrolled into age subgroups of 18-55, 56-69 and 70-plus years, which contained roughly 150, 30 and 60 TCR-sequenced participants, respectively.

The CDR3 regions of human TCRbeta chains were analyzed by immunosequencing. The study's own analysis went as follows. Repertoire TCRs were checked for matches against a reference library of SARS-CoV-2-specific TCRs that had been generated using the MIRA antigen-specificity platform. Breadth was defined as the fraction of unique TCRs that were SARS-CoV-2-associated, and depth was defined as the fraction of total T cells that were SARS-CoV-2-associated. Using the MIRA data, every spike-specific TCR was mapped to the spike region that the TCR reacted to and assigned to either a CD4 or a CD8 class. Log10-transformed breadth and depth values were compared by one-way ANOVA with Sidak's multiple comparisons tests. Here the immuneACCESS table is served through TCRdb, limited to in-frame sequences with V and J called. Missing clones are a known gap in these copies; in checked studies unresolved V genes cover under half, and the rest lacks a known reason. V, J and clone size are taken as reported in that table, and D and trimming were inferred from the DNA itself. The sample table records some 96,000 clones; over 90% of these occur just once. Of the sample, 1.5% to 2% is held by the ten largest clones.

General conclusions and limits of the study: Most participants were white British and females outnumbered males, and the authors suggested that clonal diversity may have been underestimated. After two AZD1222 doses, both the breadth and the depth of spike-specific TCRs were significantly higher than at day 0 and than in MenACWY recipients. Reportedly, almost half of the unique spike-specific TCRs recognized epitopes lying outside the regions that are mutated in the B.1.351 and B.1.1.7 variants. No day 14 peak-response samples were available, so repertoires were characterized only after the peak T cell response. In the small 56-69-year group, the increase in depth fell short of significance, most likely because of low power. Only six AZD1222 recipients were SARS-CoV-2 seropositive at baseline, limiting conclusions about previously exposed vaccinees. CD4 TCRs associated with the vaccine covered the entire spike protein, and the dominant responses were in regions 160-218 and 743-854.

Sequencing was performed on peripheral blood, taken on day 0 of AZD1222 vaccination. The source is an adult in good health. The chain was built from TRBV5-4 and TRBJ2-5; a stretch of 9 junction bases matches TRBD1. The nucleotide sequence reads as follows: TGTGCCAGCACCCGAGGGACAGGGAAAGAGACCCAGTACTTC. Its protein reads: CASTRGTGKETQYF.